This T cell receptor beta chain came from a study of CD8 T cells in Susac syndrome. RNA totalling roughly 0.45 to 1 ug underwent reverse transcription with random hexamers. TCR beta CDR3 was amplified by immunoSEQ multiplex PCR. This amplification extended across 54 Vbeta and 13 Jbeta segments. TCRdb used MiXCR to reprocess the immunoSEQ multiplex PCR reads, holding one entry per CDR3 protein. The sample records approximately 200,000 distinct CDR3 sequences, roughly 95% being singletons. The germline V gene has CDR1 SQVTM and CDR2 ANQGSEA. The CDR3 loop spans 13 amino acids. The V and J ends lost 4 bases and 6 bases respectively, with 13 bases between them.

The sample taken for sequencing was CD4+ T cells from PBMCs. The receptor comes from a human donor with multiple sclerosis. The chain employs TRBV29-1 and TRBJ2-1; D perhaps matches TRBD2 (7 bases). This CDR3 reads CSVGRGAGNEQFF. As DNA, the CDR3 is TGCAGCGTTGGTCGGGGGGCGGGCAATGAGCAGTTCTTC.